The clone carrying this T cell receptor beta chain was observed once. Antigen: not known. This entry belongs to a study of cytomegalovirus exposure and HLA in healthy donors. Whole-study findings and limits: In vitro, a few CMV-associated chains proved specific for CMV antigens. As was reported, the classifier diagnosed cytomegalovirus status with high specificity and sensitivity.

Libraries were prepared by immunoSEQ multiplex PCR; TCRdb keeps only in-frame clonotypes and omits some of them. Of approximately 100,000 clones listed, over 85% are singletons. The receptor comes from a woman aged 30 to 39 in good health and CMV-seropositive. The sequencing input was PBMCs.

The CDR3 DNA reads as TGTGCCAGCAGTTTATTCCGGGGGGCCGGCCGGAACACTGAAGCTTTCTTT. This gives the protein CASSLFRGAGRNTEAFF. This chain uses TRBV27 with TRBJ1-1; a possible D gene is TRBD1 (6 bases). Germline loops: CDR1 MNHEY, CDR2 SMNVEV (reference sequence). The CDR3 runs 17 residues. With 1 base removed from V and 1 base from J, the gap between germline ends came to 16 bases.